This TCR beta chain comes out of a study of T-cell memory formation after mild COVID-19. Study results and limitations: Those CD4+ clones that contracted were mainly in CM and EM (CD8+ ones in EMRA). The SARS-CoV-2 specificity of second-wave clones reaching peak at day 37 remained unverified.

Germline assignment: CDR1 DFQATT and CDR2 SNEGSKA (reference sequence). The CDR3 extends over 14 amino acids. The V end was cut by 5 bases, the J end by 0 bases, with 11 bases between. In TCRdb, the 5' RACE reads were re-called with MiXCR into one record per CDR3 protein. This sample has 250,000 to 300,000 distinct CDR3 sequences, with about 20% found just once. Remarks on this clonotype: Its specificity is unknown.

The chain employs TRBV20-1 and TRBJ2-1; D perhaps matches TRBD2 (6 bases). Sequenced sample: PBMCs or a T cell subset sorted from them (not recorded which). The receptor was derived from a man younger than 30 who had mild COVID-19 (a few samples of this study predate the infection). Cell type and time point are not known. CDR3 protein: CSASGGISYNEQFF. The CDR3 DNA is TGCAGTGCTTCCGGGGGAATCTCCTACAATGAGCAGTTCTTC.